A single T cell receptor (beta chain) is shown here with its context. Its antigen remains unidentified. One base away there is no much larger clone; base qualities are not given. The sample belongs to a study of preoperative IRX-2 immunotherapy in early breast cancer (dated by TCRdb to 2018 to 2020). V and J are truncated by 0 bases and 3 bases respectively, leaving an intervening sequence of 6 bases. Spanning cysteine to phenylalanine, the CDR3 consists of 13 amino acids. Only CDR3 DNA is held: 39 bases, read in frame from base 1. Via the germline V gene (reference sequence), CDR1 is MNHEY and CDR2 SMNVEV. This specimen's treatment or condition label, per the study, means: preoperative locoregional IRX-2 cytokine immunotherapy. The samples were obtained from a phase Ib study that tested preoperative, locoregional IRX-2 cytokine immunotherapy meant to prime immune responses. The donors were early-stage breast cancer patients who were given IRX-2 prior to surgery.

Library preparation used the immunoSEQ multiplex PCR assay. TCRdb re-hosts the immuneACCESS table, in-frame sequences only. Its copies lack some clones; in the studies checked, an unresolved V gene accounts for under half of them, and the cause for the rest is not known. This sample lists around 60,000 clones; approximately 94% were detected once. The ten largest account for about 1.8% of the sample. The specimen was collected from a patient treated with IRX-2 immunotherapy. The sequence was obtained from a human donor with breast cancer. This chain is built from TRBV27 and TRBJ2-7, with no confident D gene call. The sequence in DNA is TGTGCCAGCAGTTTATCCCCGCACTACGAGCAGTACTTC. It encodes CASSLSPHYEQYF.